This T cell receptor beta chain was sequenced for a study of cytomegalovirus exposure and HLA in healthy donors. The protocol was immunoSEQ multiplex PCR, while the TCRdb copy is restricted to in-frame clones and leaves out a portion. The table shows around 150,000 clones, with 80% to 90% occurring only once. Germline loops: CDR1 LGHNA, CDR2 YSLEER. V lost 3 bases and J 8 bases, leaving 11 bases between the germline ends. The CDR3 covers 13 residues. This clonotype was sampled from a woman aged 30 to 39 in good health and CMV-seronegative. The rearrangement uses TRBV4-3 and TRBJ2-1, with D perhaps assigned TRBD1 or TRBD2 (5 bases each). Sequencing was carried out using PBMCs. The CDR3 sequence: CASSQGELDEQFF. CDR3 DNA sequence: TGCGCCAGCAGCCAGGGGGAACTAGATGAGCAGTTCTTC.